Presented here are 21 T cell receptor beta chains from one specimen sequenced in a study of T-cell reconstitution after alpha-beta-depleted transplantation in children. Molecular barcoding with unique molecular identifiers was used for the TCRbeta library. TCRdb used MiXCR to reprocess the PCR reads, holding one entry per CDR3 protein. The repertoire has 490,000 or so distinct CDR3 sequences, 12% of them found once; the top ten carry about 5%. The material sequenced was PBMCs from the stem cell graft donor, taken from the stem cell graft. These receptor sequences come from a human donor who donated a stem cell graft to a child with combined immunodeficiency.

The table lists this clonotype with a few counts. The J gene is TRBJ2-2, the V gene TRBV14, with D unclear. Per the germline V gene, CDR1 is SGHDN and CDR2 is FVKESK. The CDR3 length is 16 residues. V gave up 4 bases and J gave up 0 bases, with 12 bases separating them. The CDR3, as DNA: TGTGCCAGCAGCCGCCGAGGCAGCGCGAACACCGGGGAGCTGTTTTTT. Residues: CASSRRGSANTGELFF.

This chain joins TRBV9 and TRBJ2-1; 11 bases map to TRBD2. The length of the CDR3 is 15 residues. The V and J ends lost 0 bases and 11 bases, in that order; junction bases with no gene match: 7. Germline loops: CDR1 SGDLS, CDR2 YYNGEE. This CDR3 reads CASSVGTSGGQKQFF. CDR3 nucleotides: TGTGCCAGCAGCGTAGGTACTAGCGGGGGCCAAAAGCAGTTCTTC. The whole variable domain, remainder taken from reference TRBV9 and TRBJ2-1, is DSGVTQTPKHLITATGQRVTLRCSPRSGDLSVYWYQQSLDQGLQFLIQYYNGEERAKGNILERFSAQQFPDLHSELNLSSLELGDSALYFCASSVGTSGGQKQFFGPGTRLTVL.

This clonotype was recorded many times. The gene calls are TRBV29-1 and TRBJ2-7; 8 bases are shared with TRBD1. V lost 2 bases, J lost 7 bases, and 16 bases stayed unmatched. Germline CDR1 SQVTM, CDR2 ANQGSEA. The CDR3 sequence is 16 residues long. The CDR3 protein is CSVEITDRGFPGEQYF. DNA of the CDR3: TGCAGCGTTGAAATTACTGACAGGGGCTTCCCGGGGGAGCAGTACTTC.

Only a few counts were recorded for this clonotype. The rearrangement uses TRBV20-1 and TRBJ1-2; no firm D call. This CDR3 contains 12 residues. Trimming took 2 bases from V and 5 from J, leaving 9 bases between them. The germline V gene has CDR1 DFQATT and CDR2 SNEGSKA (reference sequence). The CDR3 loop is CSARTVLYGYTF. The CDR3 DNA is TGCAGTGCTAGAACAGTACTTTATGGCTACACCTTC.

The chain carries TRBV4-3 and TRBJ2-5; D ambiguous. Germline loops: CDR1 LGHNA, CDR2 YSLEER. Between the trimmed V and J ends, which lost 0 bases and 0 bases, there was a span of 8 bases. This CDR3 contains 15 residues. The CDR3 sequence: CASSQDLGYQETQYF. CDR3 in DNA: TGCGCCAGCAGCCAAGATCTGGGCTACCAAGAGACCCAGTACTTC.

The table lists this clonotype with a few counts. CDR3 protein: CATSDRGTGAGDEQFF. The CDR3 nucleotides read TGTGCCACCAGTGATCGGGGGACAGGGGCTGGGGATGAGCAGTTCTTC. The chain couples TRBV24-1 to TRBJ2-1, with 10 positions matching TRBD1. The CDR3 has 16 amino acids. V shed 3 bases, J shed 8 bases, and the junction held 9 bases outside the gene matches. CDR1 KGHDR and CDR2 SFDVKD come from the germline V gene.

This clonotype has a handful of counts. The chain is built from TRBV20-1 and TRBJ2-7; D remains ambiguous. V gave up 3 bases and J gave up 5 bases, with 20 bases separating them. In germline, CDR1 is DFQATT, CDR2 SNEGSKA (reference sequence). CDR3 length: 15 amino acids. As DNA, the CDR3 is TGCAGTGCTAGCTATACGGGTCTCCTCGATCACGAGCAGTACTTC. Its translation is CSASYTGLLDHEQYF.

In this sample, this clonotype turned up a few times. The rearrangement joins TRBV5-1 to TRBJ2-1, with D possibly TRBD2 on 5 matching bases. Trimming cost V 0 bases and J 6 bases, with 13 bases left between them. Germline V lookup: CDR1 SGHRS, CDR2 YFSETQ. This CDR3 has 15 amino acids. CDR3 in amino acids: CASSLATSMANEQFF. CDR3 sequence (DNA): TGCGCCAGCAGCTTGGCCACTAGTATGGCCAATGAGCAGTTCTTC.

The rearrangement joins TRBV5-1 to TRBJ2-7; TRBD1 agrees at 9 bases. V shed 4 bases and J 4 bases; nucleotides not matched to a gene: 9. CDR3 length equals 15 residues. Germline V gives CDR1 SGHRS, CDR2 YFSETQ. The CDR3 is CASSPEDRGNYEQYF. In DNA form, the CDR3 reads TGCGCCAGCAGCCCGGAGGACAGGGGAAATTACGAGCAGTACTTC.

This clonotype was seen ten or more times. The chain links TRBV12-3 or TRBV12-4 to TRBJ2-3, with 12 bases identical to TRBD2. The V and J ends lost 6 bases and 6 bases, in that order; junction bases with no gene match: 4. The CDR3 runs 14 residues. The CDR3 sequence: CASRTSGRADTQYF. The CDR3 bases are TGTGCCAGCAGGACTAGCGGGAGAGCGGATACGCAGTATTTT.

This clonotype was detected many times. The chain has TRBV9 and TRBJ2-1; D is unresolved. The V end was cut by 3 bases, the J end by 8 bases, with 18 bases between. Germline V lookup: CDR1 SGDLS, CDR2 YYNGEE. There are 15 residues in the CDR3. Here the CDR3 DNA reads TGTGCCAGCAGCGCCCGAAGTTATACCCAGGATGAGCAGTTCTTC. Translating it yields CASSARSYTQDEQFF.

This clonotype was observed a handful of times. The chain links TRBV11-1 to TRBJ1-1; 8 bases are a match to TRBD1. Germline CDR1 and CDR2: SGHAT and FQDESV (reference sequence). The V gene end was trimmed by 5 bases and the J gene end by 3 bases; junction bases not matched to a gene: 5. The CDR3 is 14 amino acids. This chain's CDR3 is CASSADRDYTEAFF. DNA of the CDR3: TGTGCCAGCAGCGCGGACAGGGATTACACTGAAGCTTTCTTT.

This clonotype was found many times. This rearrangement joins TRBV5-1 to TRBJ2-3; D possibly corresponds to TRBD2 (5 bases). Trimming pared 6 bases from V and 6 bases from J, leaving 20 bases between. The germline CDR1 and CDR2 sequences are SGHRS and YFSETQ. There are 15 residues in the CDR3. In DNA, the CDR3 is TGCGCCAGCACCCCTCGGGGTTGGGTCTTCGATACGCAGTATTTT. It translates to CASTPRGWVFDTQYF.

This clonotype showed up just a few times. The V call is TRBV6-2 or TRBV6-3, the J call TRBJ2-7, with 7 nucleotides matching TRBD1. V shed 6 bases, J shed 5 bases, and the junction held 7 bases outside the gene matches. In germline, CDR1 is MNHEY, CDR2 SVGEGT. This CDR3 contains 13 residues. In DNA, the CDR3 is TGTGCCAGCAGAAAGAGAGGGGGCAACGAGCAGTACTTC. Translation: CASRKRGGNEQYF.

This clonotype was recorded at least ten times. This chain uses TRBV12-3 or TRBV12-4 with TRBJ2-1; 7 bases are a match to TRBD2. This CDR3 has 16 residues. V was clipped by 5 bases and J by 7 bases; unmatched bases: 14. DNA of the CDR3: TGTGCCAGCAGTCCCGTGGCTAGCGGAGGTCGGAATGAGCAGTTCTTC. Protein: CASSPVASGGRNEQFF.

The sample holds many counts of this clonotype. V and J are TRBV15 and TRBJ2-1; 10 bases align to TRBD2. The CDR3 has 17 residues. The germline CDR1 and CDR2 sequences are LNHNV and YYDKDF (reference sequence). The V segment lost 0 bases and the J segment 4 bases; nucleotides outside the gene matches: 6. This chain's CDR3 is CATSRDGAGGIYNEQFF. CDR3 DNA: TGTGCCACCAGCAGAGATGGAGCGGGGGGGATTTACAATGAGCAGTTCTTC.

The sample holds many counts of this clonotype. The V and J genes are TRBV12-3 or TRBV12-4 and TRBJ2-1; D not certain. With 5 bases removed from V and 3 bases from J, the gap between germline ends came to 5 bases. The CDR3 consists of 12 residues. CDR3 loop: CASSKNYNEQFF. CDR3 nucleotides: TGTGCCAGCAGTAAAAACTACAATGAGCAGTTCTTC.

The V and J genes are TRBV7-8 and TRBJ2-1, with D possibly being TRBD1 (6 bases). The V gene's germline CDR1 is SGHVS and CDR2 FQNEAQ. The CDR3 contains 16 residues. Trimming left V 5 bases short and J 4 bases short, with 18 bases between. CDR3 DNA: TGTGCCAGCAGCCACGCCCCGGGACAAGAATACAATGAGCAGTTCTTC. Amino acids: CASSHAPGQEYNEQFF.

This clonotype was seen a handful of times. This chain uses TRBV7-8 with TRBJ2-5; D perhaps matches TRBD1 (5 bases). Per germline, CDR1 SGHVS and CDR2 FQNEAQ. The CDR3 is 12 amino acids. Trimming stripped 5 bases from V and 5 bases from J, with 9 bases between. Written as DNA, the CDR3 is TGTGCCAGCAGCCTCAGGGATGAGACCCAGTACTTC. Its protein is CASSLRDETQYF.

This clonotype showed up just a few times. J is TRBJ1-1 and V is TRBV12-3 or TRBV12-4; D gene ambiguous. This CDR3 comprises 12 residues. Trimming took off 10 bases at V and 3 bases at J, with 12 bases between the two ends. CDR3 amino acids: CANGPSDTEAFF. The CDR3 DNA sequence: TGTGCCAACGGTCCTTCGGACACTGAAGCTTTCTTT.

This sequence joins TRBV11-2 and TRBJ2-1; either TRBD1 or TRBD2 may supply D (5 bases each). With 1 base removed from V and 12 bases from J, the gap between germline ends came to 10 bases. Per the germline V gene, CDR1 is SGHAT and CDR2 is FQNNGV. There are 12 residues in the CDR3. CDR3 in amino acids: CASSLATGTQFF. The DNA for the CDR3 is TGTGCCAGCAGCTTAGCAACGGGGACGCAGTTCTTC.